Following are 5 T cell receptor beta chains from one sample sequenced in a study of beta chain features in type 1 diabetes. Expressed TCRB transcripts were sequenced because the entire RNA isolate underwent reverse transcription. The repertoire was sequenced with immunoSEQ multiplex PCR; TCRdb's copy has only in-frame clones and lacks some. The table has fewer than 900,000 clones, under 20% seen once. The sequencing input was naive CD4+ T cells from blood. The receptors were sampled from a woman under 30 in good health.

This clone was seen a handful of times. The same CDR3 can be traced to other DNA sequences in this sample. The genes are TRBV28 and TRBJ2-7, with D unclear. CDR3 size: 12 residues. Per the germline V gene, CDR1 is MDHEN and CDR2 is SYDVKM. The V end lost 3 bases, the J end lost 3 bases, and 6 bases lay between the germline ends. CDR3 protein: CASSLSRYEQYF. The CDR3 nucleotides are TGTGCCAGCAGTTTGTCTCGCTACGAGCAGTACTTC.

This sequence joins TRBV21-1 and TRBJ1-2; TRBD1, the table's D call, lacks a check against the DNA. TRBV21-1 is designated a pseudogene. This CDR3 has 14 residues. DNA for the CDR3: TGTGCCAGCAGCAATGGACAGGGTTCGGGGGGCTACACCTTC. Protein product: CASSNGQGSGGYTF.

This clone was picked up a small number of times. The rearrangement uses TRBV5-4 and TRBJ2-5; unclear D gene. Germline V gives CDR1 SGHNT, CDR2 YYREEE (reference sequence). This CDR3 comprises 15 residues. The V end lost 4 bases, the J end lost 5 bases, and 18 bases lay between the germline ends. The CDR3 here is CASSHKTLPGETQYF. The CDR3, as DNA: TGTGCCAGCAGCCATAAGACCCTGCCCGGGGAGACCCAGTACTTC.

In this sample, this clone turned up a few times. The J gene is TRBJ1-2, the V gene TRBV11-1; TRBD1 aligns across 7 bases. The V gene end was trimmed by 5 bases and the J gene end by 7 bases; junction bases not matched to a gene: 13. Germline V gene data show CDR1 as SGHAT and CDR2 as FQDESV (reference sequence). This CDR3 is built from 15 residues. The CDR3 DNA is TGTGCCAGCAGCCCCCTTCCGGGACAGACAAGTGGCTACACCTTC. Translated: CASSPLPGQTSGYTF.

The chain has TRBV9 and TRBJ2-7; 9 bases align to TRBD1. The CDR3 is 15 amino acids. Trimming at V came to 0 bases and at J to 4 bases, leaving 5 bases not matched to a gene. Per the germline V gene, CDR1 is SGDLS and CDR2 is YYNGEE. CDR3 sequence (DNA): TGTGCCAGCAGCGTAGGGGGACAGGGCAGTTACGAGCAGTACTTC. Its protein is CASSVGGQGSYEQYF.